This is a list of T cell receptor beta chains from one sample in a study of blood T cell repertoires in COVID-19. The table came from immunoSEQ multiplex PCR; TCRdb's copy has only in-frame clones and leaves some out. The top ten clones hold 21% of a sample with more than 15,000 clones, roughly 82% of them seen once. Sequenced material: peripheral blood. These receptor sequences come from an elderly man with active COVID-19. Each CDR3 is given with its conserved first and last residue. D genes are given only for firm matches. Only part of the rows carry a size: once, few, many, or a class if the clone is expanded.

>TRBJ2-7|-|-|TRBV6-4
CASSEAPGSEQYF
>TRBJ2-1|-|-|TRBV5-1
CASSMASDYNEQFF
>TRBJ2-7|-|-|TRBV27
CASSRSGPNYEQYF
>TRBJ2-3|-|-|TRBV19
CASSTRTDTQYF
>TRBJ2-7|-|-|TRBV28
CASSLRGYEQYF
>TRBJ2-2|-|-|TRBV4-1
CASSQDPAGELFF
>TRBJ1-5|-|TRBD1|TRBV28
CASSVTKDRGRLQPQHF
>TRBJ2-3|-|TRBD2|TRBV29-1
CSVEGTSGRADTQYF
>TRBJ2-1|-|TRBD2|TRBV2
CASRGASGRGEQFF
>TRBJ2-7|-|TRBD2|TRBV7-2
CASRFSGVYEQYF
>TRBJ2-7|-|TRBD2|TRBV7-2
CASSLVPSGRAIDEQYF
>TRBJ2-1|-|TRBD2|TRBV6-4
CARRTSGTSGGYNEQFF
>TRBJ1-3|-|-|TRBV29-1
CSVGQATLSGNTIYF
>TRBJ2-3|-|TRBD2|TRBV19
CASSRTSGYTDTQYF
>TRBJ1-1|-|-|TRBV28
CASSLGGGEAFF
>TRBJ2-3|-|TRBD2|TRBV5-4
CASSLLAGGTTDTQYF
>TRBJ1-1|-|-|TRBV6-2/TRBV6-3
CASSDPGSWKDNGTEAFF
>TRBJ2-5|-|-|TRBV29-1
CSVASEGGRKKETQYF
>TRBJ2-3|few|-|TRBV7-2
CASSLGGVQGTDTQYF
>TRBJ1-1|-|-|TRBV12-3/TRBV12-4
CASRLTGNTEAFF
>TRBJ2-1|-|TRBD1|TRBV19
CASSIDGDRQQFF
>TRBJ2-5|-|-|TRBV5-6
CASSLFHAGAVETQYF
>TRBJ2-2|-|-|TRBV4-1
CASSQVIGELFF
>TRBJ2-2|-|-|TRBV28
CASTWTRGPLTGELFF
>TRBJ2-5|-|TRBD1|TRBV5-6
CASSWGTGGYVQETQYF
>TRBJ2-1|-|TRBD2|TRBV27
CASREHSGTSGRNEQFF
>TRBJ2-7|-|-|TRBV28
CAASTGLGQYF
>TRBJ2-1|few|-|TRBV20-1
CSAVYNEQFF
>TRBJ1-4|-|-|TRBV3-1/TRBV3-2
CASSQGAGGANEKLFF
>TRBJ1-2|-|-|TRBV28
CASIPPTGHLYGYTF
>TRBJ2-3|once|-|TRBV28
CASSTPDIFTDTQYF
>TRBJ2-1|-|TRBD2|TRBV24-1
CATSDFLRGGVDNEQFF
>TRBJ2-1|-|TRBD1|TRBV5-1
CASSLVPGGSEQFF
>TRBJ2-5|-|TRBD1|TRBV10-3
CAISESAWGRGQGKTQYF
>TRBJ1-1|-|-|TRBV28
CASEEAERAFF
>TRBJ1-6|few|-|TRBV7-9
CASSLTGVAAPLHF
>TRBJ2-7|-|-|TRBV28
CASSRTGNSYEQYF
>TRBJ2-5|-|TRBD1|TRBV23-1
CALPGQGVYGGETQYF
>TRBJ2-5|-|-|TRBV20-1
CSASLQETQYF
>TRBJ1-1|few|-|TRBV6-4
CASSAGFDTEAFF
>TRBJ2-6|-|TRBD2|TRBV4-1
CASSQVIGPSGIANVLTF
>TRBJ2-5|-|TRBD2|TRBV11-2
CASSLGSGSGETQYF
>TRBJ2-7|-|-|TRBV18
CASSAASYEQYF
>TRBJ2-3|-|-|TRBV28
CASSFPSGTDTQYF
>TRBJ2-7|-|TRBD1|TRBV3-1/TRBV3-2
CASSRLTGFRGYEQYF
>TRBJ2-7|-|TRBD2|TRBV24-1
CATSDGAGGYEQYF
>TRBJ1-3|-|TRBD1|TRBV6-5
CASSLTGEGSGNTIYF
>TRBJ2-2|-|TRBD2|TRBV6-5
CASTWEGFTGELFF
>TRBJ1-5|-|-|TRBV5-8
CASSFRVPVSNQPQHF